A selection of T cell receptor beta chains follows, all from one sample in a study of cytomegalovirus exposure and HLA in healthy donors. TCRdb's copy holds only in-frame clones and misses some; the assay was immunoSEQ multiplex PCR. The data show 150,000 to 200,000 clones, with 80% seen just once and around 7.3% held by the top ten. Material: PBMCs. The receptors were gathered from a man younger than 45 in good health and CMV-seropositive. Each CDR3 is given with its conserved first and last residue. Fields, in order: V gene, clone size, J gene, D gene, CDR3 protein, CDR3 DNA. A D gene is named only where the DNA matches it firmly. Clone sizes are given selectively: once, few, many, or a class where the clone is expanded.

TRBV19	once	TRBJ1-1	-	CASSRVAGKMNTEAFF	TGTGCCAGTAGTAGGGTGGCAGGGAAGATGAACACTGAAGCTTTCTTT
TRBV9	-	TRBJ2-7	TRBD2	CASSVGTSGGLEQYF	TGTGCCAGCAGCGTTGGGACTAGCGGGGGGCTCGAGCAGTACTTC
TRBV7-9	-	TRBJ2-7	TRBD1	CASSFSGTGFHEQYF	TGTGCCAGCAGCTTCTCCGGGACAGGGTTCCACGAGCAGTACTTC
TRBV4-1	-	TRBJ2-2	TRBD1	CASSQDAAGGVTGELFF	TGCGCCAGCAGCCAAGATGCGGCAGGGGGCGTCACCGGGGAGCTGTTTTTT
TRBV5-1	-	TRBJ2-1	TRBD2	CASSRATGGVYNEQFF	TGCGCCAGCAGCCGAGCTACGGGAGGGGTATACAATGAGCAGTTCTTC
TRBV20-1	-	TRBJ2-1	-	CSAGDLGEQFF	TGCAGTGCTGGGGACTTGGGTGAGCAGTTCTTC
TRBV7-3	-	TRBJ2-5	-	CASSPQGDPFSRGETQYF	TGTGCCAGCAGCCCGCAAGGGGATCCCTTTTCGCGGGGTGAGACCCAGTACTTC
TRBV30	few	TRBJ1-4	-	CAWGGEPATNEKLFF	TGTGCCTGGGGCGGCGAGCCGGCAACTAATGAAAAACTGTTTTTT
TRBV20-1	-	TRBJ2-1	-	CSANLNEQFF	TGCAGTGCTAATCTCAATGAGCAGTTCTTC
TRBV7-9	-	TRBJ2-7	-	CSSSFLIGGSGYYEQYF	TGTTCCAGCAGCTTTCTGATCGGTGGTAGCGGATACTACGAGCAGTACTTC
TRBV19	-	TRBJ1-2	-	CASSTPVEGIYGYTF	TGTGCCAGTAGTACCCCTGTGGAGGGGATCTATGGCTACACCTTC
TRBV2	-	TRBJ1-2	-	CASSEARGTYYGYTF	TGTGCCAGCAGTGAAGCGCGGGGAACCTACTATGGCTACACCTTC
TRBV5-8	-	TRBJ2-7	-	CASSLSRVWSEQYF	TGTGCCAGCAGCTTATCCAGGGTGTGGAGCGAGCAGTACTTC
TRBV6-1	-	TRBJ2-3	TRBD2	CASSELASGGTDTQYF	TGTGCCAGCAGTGAATTAGCCAGCGGGGGCACAGATACGCAGTATTTT
TRBV4-1	-	TRBJ2-7	-	CASSQDPTGHRYEQYF	TGCGCCAGCAGCCAAGATCCGACGGGACACCGCTACGAGCAGTACTTC
TRBV11-2	-	TRBJ2-1	-	CASSRGVGEQFF	TGTGCCAGCAGCCGCGGGGTGGGTGAGCAGTTCTTC
TRBV5-1	few	TRBJ2-7	TRBD2	CASASGAYEQYF	TGCGCCAGCGCTAGCGGGGCCTACGAGCAGTACTTC
TRBV6-4	few	TRBJ1-6	-	CARQQDTNSPLHF	TGTGCCAGGCAGCAGGACACCAATTCACCCCTCCACTTT
TRBV21-1	-	TRBJ2-6	-	CASSSRTGRGGANVLTF	TGTGCCAGCAGCTCTAGGACAGGGAGAGGGGGGGCCAACGTCCTGACTTTC
TRBV28	-	TRBJ2-7	TRBD1	CASGQVQTYEQYF	TGTGCCAGCGGACAGGTCCAAACCTACGAGCAGTACTTC
TRBV27	-	TRBJ2-5	TRBD2	CASSAGPSGQKTQYF	TGTGCCAGCAGTGCGGGCCCTAGCGGTCAGAAGACCCAGTACTTC
TRBV19	-	TRBJ2-1	TRBD2	CASSIGGIGYNEQFF	TGTGCCAGTAGTATCGGGGGGATTGGCTACAATGAGCAGTTCTTC
TRBV2	few	TRBJ2-2	TRBD1	CASRDRVPNTGELFF	TGTGCCAGCAGGGACAGGGTACCGAACACCGGGGAGCTGTTTTTT
TRBV6-4	-	TRBJ1-5	TRBD1	CASSDTGGFNQPQHF	TGTGCCAGCAGTGACACAGGGGGCTTCAATCAGCCCCAGCATTTT
TRBV5-6	-	TRBJ2-1	TRBD2	CASSLAGLAEIYNEQFF	TGTGCCAGCAGCTTGGCGGGACTAGCGGAAATTTACAATGAGCAGTTCTTC
TRBV5-1	-	TRBJ2-7	-	CASSLVAGELYF	TGCGCCAGCAGCTTGGTGGCAGGGGAATTGTACTTC
TRBV9	-	TRBJ1-1	-	CASSGDNTLNTEAFF	TGTGCCAGCAGCGGGGACAACACACTGAACACTGAAGCTTTCTTT
TRBV7-2	-	TRBJ1-5	-	CASSPGVTDQPQHF	TGTGCCAGCAGCCCAGGGGTCACCGATCAGCCCCAGCATTTT
TRBV6-5	-	TRBJ1-2	-	CASSYSTLRMYGYTF	TGTGCCAGCAGTTACTCGACACTCAGGATGTATGGCTACACCTTC
TRBV29-1	-	TRBJ1-5	TRBD1	CSVQQGRNDQPQHF	TGCAGCGTCCAACAGGGGAGGAATGATCAGCCCCAGCATTTT
TRBV7-8	-	TRBJ2-7	TRBD1	CASSLPGQGRTISYEQYF	TGTGCCAGCAGCTTACCGGGACAGGGTAGGACGATCTCCTACGAGCAGTACTTC
TRBV25-1	-	TRBJ2-7	-	CASSGPSGVSYEQYF	TGTGCCAGCAGCGGCCCGTCAGGGGTGTCCTACGAGCAGTACTTC
TRBV6-5	-	TRBJ1-1	-	CASTRRGRGTEAFF	TGTGCCAGCACCCGGAGGGGTAGGGGCACTGAAGCTTTCTTT
TRBV5-1	-	TRBJ1-1	-	CASRGGHTEAFF	TGCGCCAGCAGGGGGGGGCACACTGAAGCTTTCTTT
TRBV29-1	-	TRBJ2-5	-	CSVLGGETQYF	TGCAGCGTTTTAGGGGGAGAGACCCAGTACTTC
TRBV4-1	-	TRBJ2-5	TRBD2	CASSTRTSGTEETQYF	TGCGCCAGCAGCACCCGGACTAGCGGTACAGAAGAGACCCAGTACTTC
TRBV7-2	once	TRBJ2-3	TRBD2	CASSAYSGSLPDTQYF	TGTGCCAGCAGCGCTTATAGCGGGAGTCTCCCAGATACGCAGTATTTT
TRBV5-1	-	TRBJ2-7	-	CASRGGGSSYEQYF	TGCGCCAGCAGAGGGGGGGGGAGCTCCTACGAGCAGTACTTC
TRBV5-4	-	TRBJ2-5	-	CASSPGLRETQYF	TGTGCCAGCAGCCCAGGACTGAGGGAGACCCAGTACTTC
TRBV11-3	-	TRBJ2-5	TRBD1	CASSLDGTEQETQYF	TGTGCCAGCAGCTTAGATGGGACAGAGCAAGAGACCCAGTACTTC
TRBV4-2	-	TRBJ2-1	TRBD2	CASSRQMGLLRIDEQFF	TGTGCCAGCAGCCGCCAAATGGGACTACTCAGAATCGATGAGCAGTTCTTC
TRBV5-1	-	TRBJ2-2	TRBD1	CASSLQGFPGGELFF	TGCGCCAGCAGCCTACAGGGGTTTCCCGGCGGGGAGCTGTTTTTT
TRBV11-3	-	TRBJ2-1	TRBD2	CASSLDREGEQFF	TGTGCCAGCAGCTTAGACCGGGAGGGTGAGCAGTTCTTC
TRBV6-1	few	TRBJ1-5	-	CASSIQAAGNQPQHF	TGTGCCAGCAGTATCCAAGCAGCGGGCAATCAGCCCCAGCATTTT
TRBV11-2	-	TRBJ2-7	-	CASSLGLSTEPSYEQYF	TGTGCCAGCAGCTTAGGGCTGAGCACGGAGCCTTCCTACGAGCAGTACTTC
TRBV18	-	TRBJ1-4	TRBD1	CASSSLSGGLNEKLFF	TGTGCCAGCTCATCGCTATCAGGGGGCCTTAATGAAAAACTGTTTTTT
TRBV7-9	-	TRBJ1-4	TRBD1	CASSLRDSQSNEKLFF	TGTGCCAGCAGCTTACGGGACAGCCAGTCTAATGAAAAACTGTTTTTT
TRBV11-2	-	TRBJ1-1	-	CASSLLTGSNTEAFF	TGTGCCAGCAGCTTACTGACAGGTTCGAACACTGAAGCTTTCTTT